Below, 5 T cell receptor beta chains from the same sample are listed, as sequenced in a study of T cell responses to AZD1222 COVID-19 vaccine. Sequencing was performed with immunoSEQ multiplex PCR; in TCRdb, only in-frame clones are kept and a portion is missing. This sample has roughly 180,000 clones, with 80% to 95% found just once. The sequencing here drew on peripheral blood, taken 28 days after the second AZD1222 dose. Source of these receptors: an adult who received the AZD1222 COVID-19 vaccine.

The chain couples TRBV12-5 to TRBJ2-7; no reliable D call. V was shortened by 2 bases and J by 0 bases, with 8 bases between the two germline ends. CDR1 and CDR2 from the germline V gene are LGHNT and FRNRAP. The CDR3 is 14 residues long. CDR3 bases: TGTGCTAGTGGTTTGACACGTACCTCCTACGAGCAGTACTTC. As protein: CASGLTRTSYEQYF.

The V gene is TRBV6-5, the J gene TRBJ2-7; TRBD1 matches at 9 bases. The CDR3 is 13 residues long. J gave up 6 bases and V 7 bases, and 7 bases lay outside the gene matches. In germline, CDR1 is MNHEY, CDR2 SVGAGI. The CDR3 bases are TGTGCCAGCAACGGACAGGGGATTGGCGAGCAGTACTTC. It specifies CASNGQGIGEQYF.

The gene calls are TRBV5-5 and TRBJ2-7; no clear D. This CDR3 contains 15 residues. Trimming stripped 3 bases from V and 3 bases from J, with 16 bases between. Germline V lookup: CDR1 SGHKS, CDR2 YYEKEE (reference sequence). CDR3 sequence: CASSSPVALGYEQYF. For the CDR3, the DNA is TGTGCCAGCAGCTCTCCCGTAGCTTTGGGCTACGAGCAGTACTTC.

This clone was observed once. The chain has TRBV27 and TRBJ2-1, with D uncertain. Per the germline V gene, CDR1 is MNHEY and CDR2 is SMNVEV (reference sequence). The V gene lost 3 bases and the J gene lost 0 bases, with 6 bases spanning the gap. This CDR3 region has 14 residues. CDR3 protein: CASSFGLSYNEQFF. CDR3 in DNA: TGTGCCAGCAGTTTTGGGCTCTCCTACAATGAGCAGTTCTTC.

V gene TRBV20-1 combines with J gene TRBJ1-5; D is unresolved. V lost 3 bases and J lost 4, with 16 bases in between. Germline V gene sequence: CDR1 DFQATT, CDR2 SNEGSKA (reference sequence). This CDR3 comprises 15 residues. The CDR3 nucleotides read TGCAGTGCTAGTCACCCGGCGGGTTCTAATCAGCCCCAGCATTTT. It codes for CSASHPAGSNQPQHF.